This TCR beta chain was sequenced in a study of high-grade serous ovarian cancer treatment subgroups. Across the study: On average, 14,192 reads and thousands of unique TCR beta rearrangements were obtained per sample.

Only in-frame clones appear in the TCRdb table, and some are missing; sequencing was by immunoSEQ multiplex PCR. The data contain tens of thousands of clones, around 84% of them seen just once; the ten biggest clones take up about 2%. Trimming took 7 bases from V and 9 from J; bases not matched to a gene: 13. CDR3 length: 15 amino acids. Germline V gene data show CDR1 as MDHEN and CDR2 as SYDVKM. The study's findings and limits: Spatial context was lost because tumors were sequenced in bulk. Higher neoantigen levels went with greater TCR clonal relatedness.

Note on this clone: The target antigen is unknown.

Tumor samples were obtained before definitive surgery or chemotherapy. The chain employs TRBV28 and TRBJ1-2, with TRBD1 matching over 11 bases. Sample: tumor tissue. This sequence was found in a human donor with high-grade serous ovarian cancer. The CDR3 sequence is CASNRRGGTGGRYTF. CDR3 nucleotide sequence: TGTGCCAGCAACAGAAGGGGGGGGACAGGGGGACGCTACACCTTC.